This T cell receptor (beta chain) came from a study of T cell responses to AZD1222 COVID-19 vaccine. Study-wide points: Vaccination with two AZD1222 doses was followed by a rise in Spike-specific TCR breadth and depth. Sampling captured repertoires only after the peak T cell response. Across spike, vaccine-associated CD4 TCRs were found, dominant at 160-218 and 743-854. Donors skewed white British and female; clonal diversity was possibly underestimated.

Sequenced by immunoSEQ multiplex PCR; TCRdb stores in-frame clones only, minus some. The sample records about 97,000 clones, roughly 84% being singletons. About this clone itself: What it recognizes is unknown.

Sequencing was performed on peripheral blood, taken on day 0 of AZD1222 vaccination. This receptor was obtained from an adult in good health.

The CDR3 DNA is TGTGCCAGCTCTCCGTCGGGGGGCAGTGGAAACACCATATATTTT. Protein product: CASSPSGGSGNTIYF. The rearrangement links TRBV18 to TRBJ1-3; TRBD1 is a possible D gene (6 bases). Trimming removed 6 bases from V and 3 bases from J, with 15 bases in between. The CDR3 has 15 residues. Per germline, CDR1 KGHSH and CDR2 LQKENI.